The sequence of this TCR beta chain was determined in a study of control samples from healthy donors and cancer patients. From germline, CDR1 is SGHTA and CDR2 FQGNSA. This CDR3 is built from 16 residues. The V and J ends lost 5 bases and 9 bases, in that order; junction bases with no gene match: 14. The protocol was immunoSEQ multiplex PCR, while the TCRdb copy is restricted to in-frame clones and leaves out a portion. This sample has tens of thousands of clones, with approximately 91% found just once. J is TRBJ2-3 and V is TRBV7-2; 10 bases align to TRBD2. Input material: blood. This TCR came from a woman aged 60-75 years in good health. For the CDR3, the DNA is TGTGCCAGCAGCCCTACCGCCAGCGGGAGGGACAAGACGCAGTATTTT. Its protein is CASSPTASGRDKTQYF.